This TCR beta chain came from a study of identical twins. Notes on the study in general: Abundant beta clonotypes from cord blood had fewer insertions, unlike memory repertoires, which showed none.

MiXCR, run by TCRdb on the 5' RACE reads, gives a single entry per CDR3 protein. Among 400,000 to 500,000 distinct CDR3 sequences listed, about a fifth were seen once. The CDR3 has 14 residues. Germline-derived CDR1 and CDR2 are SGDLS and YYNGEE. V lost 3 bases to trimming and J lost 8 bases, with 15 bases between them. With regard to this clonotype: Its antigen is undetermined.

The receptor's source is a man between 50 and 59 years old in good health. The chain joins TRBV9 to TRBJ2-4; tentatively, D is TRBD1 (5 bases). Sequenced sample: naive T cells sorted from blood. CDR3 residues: CASSAGHPFDIQYF. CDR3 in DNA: TGTGCCAGCAGCGCAGGACACCCGTTTGACATTCAGTACTTC. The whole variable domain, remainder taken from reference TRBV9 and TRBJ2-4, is DSGVTQTPKHLITATGQRVTLRCSPRSGDLSVYWYQQSLDQGLQFLIQYYNGEERAKGNILERFSAQQFPDLHSELNLSSLELGDSALYFCASSAGHPFDIQYFGAGTRLSVL.